The 5 T cell receptor beta chains in this list originate from one sample, sequenced in a study of post-analysis software for immune sequencing data. Study-wide points: In patients, TRBV5-6, TRBV5-1 and TRBV20-1 belonged to five TRBV segments found more frequently than in controls.

Libraries were made from TCR beta cDNA, and they carried unique molecular identifiers. Each CDR3 protein gets one entry after TCRdb re-called the PCR reads with MiXCR. The sample carries approximately 630,000 distinct CDR3 sequences, approximately 59% recorded once. The antigens for these receptors are not known. The sample taken for sequencing was blood. The receptors stem from a girl aged 2 to 10 with multiple sclerosis.

The gene calls are TRBV9 and TRBJ2-7; possibly TRBD2 for D (6 bases). Germline CDR1 reads SGDLS; CDR2 reads YYNGEE. The CDR3 loop spans 15 amino acids. The V and J ends lost 0 bases and 3 bases respectively, with 13 bases between them. The CDR3 sequence: CASSVGAGSFYEQYF. CDR3 sequence (DNA): TGTGCCAGCAGCGTAGGGGCGGGGTCGTTCTACGAGCAGTACTTC.

This sequence joins TRBV20-1 and TRBJ1-1; tentative D call: TRBD1 (6 bases). The CDR3 sequence is 14 residues long. V lost 6 bases and J 7 bases, leaving 21 bases between the germline ends. Germline-derived CDR1 and CDR2 are DFQATT and SNEGSKA (reference sequence). This chain's CDR3 is CSAANPGQGYEAFF. The CDR3 DNA reads TGCAGTGCCGCCAATCCGGGCCAGGGGTATGAAGCTTTCTTT.

J is TRBJ1-1 and V is TRBV20-1, with D maybe TRBD1 (5 bases). V lost 7 bases and J lost 4, with 10 bases in between. The germline CDR1 and CDR2 sequences are DFQATT and SNEGSKA (reference sequence). This CDR3 comprises 11 residues. CDR3 nucleotide sequence: TGCAGTGTGAGCAGGGTCACTGAAGCTTTCTTT. Its translation: CSVSRVTEAFF.

The J gene is TRBJ2-7, the V gene TRBV20-1; D is unclear. This CDR3 has 13 residues. Deletions cut 0 bases from V and 2 bases from J, with 8 bases between. Looked up from germline, CDR1 is DFQATT and CDR2 is SNEGSKA (reference sequence). This chain's CDR3 is CSARDVGPYEQYF. As DNA, the CDR3 is TGCAGTGCTAGAGATGTAGGGCCCTACGAGCAGTACTTC.

The rearrangement links TRBV29-1 to TRBJ1-4, with D possibly being TRBD1 (6 bases). In germline, CDR1 is SQVTM, CDR2 ANQGSEA. Between the trimmed V and J ends, which lost 6 bases and 3 bases, there was a span of 11 bases. This CDR3 contains 13 residues. CDR3 amino acids: CSVTRGANEKLFF. In nucleotides, the CDR3 is TGCAGCGTCACCAGGGGTGCTAATGAAAAACTGTTTTTT. The variable domain in full, with the rest retrieved from reference TRBV29-1 and TRBJ1-4, is SAVISQKPSRDICQRGTSLTIQCQVDSQVTMMFWYRQQPGQSLTLIATANQGSEATYESGFVIDKFPISRPNLTFSTLTVSNMSPEDSSIYLCSVTRGANEKLFFGSGTQLSVL.